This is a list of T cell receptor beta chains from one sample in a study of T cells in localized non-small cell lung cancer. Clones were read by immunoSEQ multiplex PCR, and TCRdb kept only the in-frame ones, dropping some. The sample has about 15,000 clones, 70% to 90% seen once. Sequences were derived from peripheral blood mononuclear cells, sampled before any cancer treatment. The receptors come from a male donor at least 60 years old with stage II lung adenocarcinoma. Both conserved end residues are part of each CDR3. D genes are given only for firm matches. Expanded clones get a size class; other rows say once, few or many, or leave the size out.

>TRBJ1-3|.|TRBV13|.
TGTGCCAGCAGCTTTTCACCACGGGGCTCTGGAAACACCATATATTTT
CASSFSPRGSGNTIYF
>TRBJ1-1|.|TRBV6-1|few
TGTGCCAGCAGGAGGGACGCGTCGGGGGTCACTGAAGCTTTCTTT
CASRRDASGVTEAFF
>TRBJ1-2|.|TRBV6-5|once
TGTGCCAGCAGAAAGGGAATAGCTAACTATGGCTACACCTTC
CASRKGIANYGYTF
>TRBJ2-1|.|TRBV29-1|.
TGCAGCGTCTCAGCCGGGACGAATGAGCAGTTCTTC
CSVSAGTNEQFF
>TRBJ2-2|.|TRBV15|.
TGTGCCACCAGCAGCGGCTATTCGAACACCGGGGAGCTGTTTTTT
CATSSGYSNTGELFF
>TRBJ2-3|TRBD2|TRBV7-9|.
TGTGCCAGCAGCTTTCTAGCGGGAGGGCCCGCGCAGTATTTT
CASSFLAGGPAQYF
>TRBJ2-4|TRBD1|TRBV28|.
TGTGCCAGCACCTGGACAGGGCTCAACATTCAGTACTTC
CASTWTGLNIQYF
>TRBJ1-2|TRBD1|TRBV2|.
TGTGCCAGCAAGGCGGGACAGGGGAATGGCTACACCTTC
CASKAGQGNGYTF
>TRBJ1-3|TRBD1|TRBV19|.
TGTGCCAGTAGTATAGACCAGACAGGGCCAGGAAACACCATATATTTT
CASSIDQTGPGNTIYF
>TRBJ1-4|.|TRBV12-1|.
TGTGCCAGCAGCCTAAAAAAAAATACGGGACAGCGCGAGACAACTAATGAAAAACTGTTTTTT
CASSLKKNTGQRETTNEKLFF
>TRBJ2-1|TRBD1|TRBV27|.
TGTGCCAGCAGCTGGACAGGCCGTTACAATGAGCAGTTCTTC
CASSWTGRYNEQFF
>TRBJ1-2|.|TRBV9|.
TGTGCCAGCAGCCCGGAGGGGTACTATGGCTACACCTTC
CASSPEGYYGYTF
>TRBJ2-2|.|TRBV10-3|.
TGTGCCATCAGAGAAGAGGAGATCGGGGAGCTGTTTTTT
CAIREEEIGELFF
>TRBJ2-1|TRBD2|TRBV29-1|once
TGCAGCACCTCCCTAGCGGGGGCAACCAATGAGCAGTTCTTC
CSTSLAGATNEQFF
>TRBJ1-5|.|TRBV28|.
TGTGCCAGCAGTTCCTGGGGGCAAGGGAATCAGCCCCAGCATTTT
CASSSWGQGNQPQHF
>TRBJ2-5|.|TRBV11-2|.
TGTGCCAGCAGCTCTTTCGCGGAGACCCAGTACTTC
CASSSFAETQYF
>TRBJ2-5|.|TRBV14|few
TGTGCCAGCAGCCACCTAGGACAGTCCCAAGAGACCCAGTACTTC
CASSHLGQSQETQYF
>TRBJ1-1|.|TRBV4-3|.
TGCGCCAGCAGCCACCAACTGACAGCCGGTCAGGGTGAAGCTTTCTTT
CASSHQLTAGQGEAFF
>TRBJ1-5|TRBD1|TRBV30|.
TGTGCCTGGGGACAGGGAAAACAGCCCCAGCATTTT
CAWGQGKQPQHF
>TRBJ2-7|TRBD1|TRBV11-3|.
TGTGCCAGCAGCTGGGACAGGACCTACGAGCAGTACTTC
CASSWDRTYEQYF
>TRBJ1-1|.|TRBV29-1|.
TGCAGCGTCAACGAGGGACACACTGAAGCTTTCTTT
CSVNEGHTEAFF
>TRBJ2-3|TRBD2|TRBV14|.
TGTGCCAGCAGCCGTAGCGGGATAGGCACAGATACGCAGTATTTT
CASSRSGIGTDTQYF
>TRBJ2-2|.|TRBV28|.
TGTGCCAGCACCCTCCTCCAGGGGGAGCTGTTTTTT
CASTLLQGELFF
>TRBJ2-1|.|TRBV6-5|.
TGTGCCAGCAGTGCCGCCAGCTCCTACAATGAGCAGTTCTTC
CASSAASSYNEQFF
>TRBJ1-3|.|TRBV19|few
TGTGCCAGCCAGCGGAGCTCTGGAAACACCATATATTTT
CASQRSSGNTIYF
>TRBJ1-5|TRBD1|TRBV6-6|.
TGTGCCAGCAGGGACAGGGTTGGGGATCAGCCCCAGCATTTT
CASRDRVGDQPQHF
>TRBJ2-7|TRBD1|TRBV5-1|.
TGCGCCAGCAACCAGGACAGGGGTAACTCCTACGAGCAGTACTTC
CASNQDRGNSYEQYF
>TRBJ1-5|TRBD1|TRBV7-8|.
TGTGCCAGCAGCTCTAGGGGGCCGAATAGCAATCAGCCCCAGCATTTT
CASSSRGPNSNQPQHF
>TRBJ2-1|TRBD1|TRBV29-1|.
TGCAGCGTACAGGGGTATTTGAATGAGCAGTTCTTC
CSVQGYLNEQFF
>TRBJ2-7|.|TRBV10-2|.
TGCGCCAGCAGGGGAGGGGGGAACTACGAGCAGTACTTC
CASRGGGNYEQYF
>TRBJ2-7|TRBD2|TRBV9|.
TGTGCCAGCAGCGTTGGGACTAGCGGGGGGACCTACGAGCAGTACTTC
CASSVGTSGGTYEQYF
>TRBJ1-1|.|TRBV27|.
TGTGCCAGCAGTTTCCCCCCCGCTGAAGCTTTCTTT
CASSFPPAEAFF
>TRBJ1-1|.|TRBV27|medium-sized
TGTGCCAGCAGTTTGCGGGGATTGGGTACTGAAGCTTTCTTT
CASSLRGLGTEAFF
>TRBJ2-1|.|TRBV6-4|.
TGTGCCAGCAGTGAGAGTTCCAGCGGAGCGAATGAGCAGTTCTTC
CASSESSSGANEQFF
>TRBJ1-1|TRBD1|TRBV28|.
TGTGCCAGCAGTCCCTCCCCGGGACAGGGGAGCACTGAAGCTTTCTTT
CASSPSPGQGSTEAFF
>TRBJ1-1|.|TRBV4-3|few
TGCGCCAGCAGCCAAGGGGTACAGGGAAGGGCTTTCTTT
CASSQGVQGRAFF
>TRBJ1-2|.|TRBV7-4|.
TGTGCCAGCAGCAAAGCTCGAAAGACCTATGGCTACACCTTC
CASSKARKTYGYTF
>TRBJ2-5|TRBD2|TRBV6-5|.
TGTGCCAGCAGTTCCCCAAGCGGGAGAGTTGGAGAGACCCAGTACTTC
CASSSPSGRVGETQYF
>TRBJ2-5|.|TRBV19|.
TGTGCCAGTAGCGTGACACCGCCTTCAGAGACCCAGTACTTC
CASSVTPPSETQYF
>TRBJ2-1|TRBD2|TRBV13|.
TGTGCCAGCAGCTTATATCGGCTAGCGGCTTTCAATGAGCAGTTCTTC
CASSLYRLAAFNEQFF
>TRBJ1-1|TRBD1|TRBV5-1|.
TGCGCCAGCCACGGCCCCCCAGGGAGGGGGCTGGCTGAAGCTTTCTTT
CASHGPPGRGLAEAFF
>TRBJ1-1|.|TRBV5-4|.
TGTGCCAGCAGCTTGCCTGAGGGGGATGATACTGAAGCTTTCTTT
CASSLPEGDDTEAFF
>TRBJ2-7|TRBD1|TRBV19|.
TGTGCCAGTAGTATCCATACAGGGGGCTCCAGCTCCTACGAGCAGTACTTC
CASSIHTGGSSSYEQYF